The clone carrying this T cell receptor beta chain was detected only once. This sample is drawn from a study of blood T cell repertoires in COVID-19. Background on the study: Nucleic acid was either cDNA or gDNA, and it came from T cells, B-cell-depleted T cells, or PBMCs.

CDR1 and CDR2 (germline): MDHEN, SYDVKM. The CDR3 has 13 residues. V gave up 10 bases and J gave up 4 bases, with 16 bases separating them. As originally analysed: Estimation of nucleated cell counts relied on the amplification of reference gene primers. Profiling relied on immunoSEQ multiplex PCR, and the TCRdb table lists in-frame clones only, not all of them. The V and J calls and clone size are taken from that table; D and trimming were inferred from the DNA. Among 200,000 to 250,000 clones listed, 86% were seen once. The chain carries TRBV28 and TRBJ2-5, with D possibly matching TRBD2 (6 bases). The clonotype originates from a woman in her forties or fifties with COVID-19, enrolled during active disease. The sequenced sample consisted of peripheral blood. The DNA of the CDR3 is TGTGCCACCCAAGGGGTGGGGGGAGAGACCCAGTACTTC. Translation: CATQGVGGETQYF.